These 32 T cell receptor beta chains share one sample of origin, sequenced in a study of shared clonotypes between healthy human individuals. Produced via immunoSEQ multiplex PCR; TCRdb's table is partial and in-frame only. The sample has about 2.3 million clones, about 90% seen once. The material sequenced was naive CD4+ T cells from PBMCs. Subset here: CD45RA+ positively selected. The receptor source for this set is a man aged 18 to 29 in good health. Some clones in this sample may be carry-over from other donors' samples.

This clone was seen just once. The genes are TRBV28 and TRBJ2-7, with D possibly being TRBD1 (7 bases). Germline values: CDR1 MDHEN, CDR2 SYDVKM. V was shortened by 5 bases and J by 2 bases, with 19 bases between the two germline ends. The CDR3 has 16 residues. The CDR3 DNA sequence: TGTGCCAGCAGTGGCGCGGGGACAGTTGAGGCCTACGAGCAGTACTTC. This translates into CASSGAGTVEAYEQYF.

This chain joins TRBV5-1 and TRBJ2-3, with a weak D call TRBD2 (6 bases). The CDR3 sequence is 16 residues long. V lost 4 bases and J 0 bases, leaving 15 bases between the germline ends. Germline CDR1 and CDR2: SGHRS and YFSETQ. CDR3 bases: TGCGCCAGCAGCGTTCTTAGCGGAACTAGCACAGATACGCAGTATTTT. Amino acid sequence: CASSVLSGTSTDTQYF.

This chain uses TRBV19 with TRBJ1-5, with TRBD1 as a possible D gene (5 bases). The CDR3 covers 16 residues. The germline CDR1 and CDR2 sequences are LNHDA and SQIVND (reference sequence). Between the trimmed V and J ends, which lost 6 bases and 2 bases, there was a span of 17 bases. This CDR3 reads CASSYDQQVRNQPQHF. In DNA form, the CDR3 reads TGTGCCAGTAGCTATGACCAACAGGTCCGCAATCAGCCCCAGCATTTT.

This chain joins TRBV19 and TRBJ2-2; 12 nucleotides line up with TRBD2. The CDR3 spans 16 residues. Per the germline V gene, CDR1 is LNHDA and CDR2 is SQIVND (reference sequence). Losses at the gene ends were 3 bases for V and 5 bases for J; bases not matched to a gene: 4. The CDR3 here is CASSIRGLAGTGELFF. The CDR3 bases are TGTGCCAGTAGTATTCGAGGACTAGCGGGAACCGGGGAGCTGTTTTTT.

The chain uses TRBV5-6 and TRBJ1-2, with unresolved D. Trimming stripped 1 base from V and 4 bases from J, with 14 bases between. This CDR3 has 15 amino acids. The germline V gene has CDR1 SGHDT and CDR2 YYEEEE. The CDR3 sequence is CASSLSRWAVYGYTF. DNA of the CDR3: TGTGCCAGCAGCTTGAGTAGATGGGCTGTCTATGGCTACACCTTC.

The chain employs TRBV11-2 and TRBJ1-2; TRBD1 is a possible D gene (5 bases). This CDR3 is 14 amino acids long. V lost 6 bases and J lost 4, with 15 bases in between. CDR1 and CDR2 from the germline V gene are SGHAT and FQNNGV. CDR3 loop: CASSIQARIYGYTF. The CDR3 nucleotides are TGTGCCAGCAGTATACAGGCACGGATCTATGGCTACACCTTC.

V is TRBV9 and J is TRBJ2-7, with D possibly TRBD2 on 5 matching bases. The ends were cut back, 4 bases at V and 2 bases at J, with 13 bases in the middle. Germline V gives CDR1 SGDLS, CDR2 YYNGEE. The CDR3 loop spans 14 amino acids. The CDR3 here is CASSPTSGAYEQYF. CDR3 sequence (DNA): TGTGCCAGCAGCCCTACGAGCGGAGCCTACGAGCAGTACTTC.

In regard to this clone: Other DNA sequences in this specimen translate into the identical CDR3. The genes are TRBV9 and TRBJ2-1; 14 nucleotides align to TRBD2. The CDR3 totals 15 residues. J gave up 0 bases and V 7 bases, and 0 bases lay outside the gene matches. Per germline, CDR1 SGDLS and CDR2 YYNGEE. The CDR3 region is CASGTSGSSYNEQFF. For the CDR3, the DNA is TGTGCCAGCGGGACTAGCGGGAGCTCCTACAATGAGCAGTTCTTC. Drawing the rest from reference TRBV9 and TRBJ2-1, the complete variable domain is DSGVTQTPKHLITATGQRVTLRCSPRSGDLSVYWYQQSLDQGLQFLIQYYNGEERAKGNILERFSAQQFPDLHSELNLSSLELGDSALYFCASGTSGSSYNEQFFGPGTRLTVL.

The CDR3 protein is CASSFSPLSGPRGIQYF. The CDR3 coding sequence is TGTGCCAGCAGCTTCTCCCCCCTGAGCGGTCCCAGGGGCATTCAGTACTTC. The chain combines TRBV11-2 with TRBJ2-4; D may be TRBD1 (6 bases). Germline CDR1 is SGHAT and CDR2 is FQNNGV. The CDR3 runs to 17 residues. Trimming left V 3 bases short and J 9 bases short, with 24 bases between.

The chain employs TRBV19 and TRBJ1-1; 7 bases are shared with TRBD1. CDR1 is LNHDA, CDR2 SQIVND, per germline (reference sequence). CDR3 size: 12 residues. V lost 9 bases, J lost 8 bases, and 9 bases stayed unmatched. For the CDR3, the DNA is TGTGCCAGCCCTGACAGGGAGGGCGAAGCTTTCTTT. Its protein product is CASPDREGEAFF.

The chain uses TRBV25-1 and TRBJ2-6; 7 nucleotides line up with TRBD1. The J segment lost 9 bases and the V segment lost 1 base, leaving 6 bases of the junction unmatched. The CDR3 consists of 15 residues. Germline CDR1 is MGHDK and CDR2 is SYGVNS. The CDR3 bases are TGTGCCAGCAGTGAATTAAGGGGGCGAGTCAACGTCCTGACTTTC. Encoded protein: CASSELRGRVNVLTF.

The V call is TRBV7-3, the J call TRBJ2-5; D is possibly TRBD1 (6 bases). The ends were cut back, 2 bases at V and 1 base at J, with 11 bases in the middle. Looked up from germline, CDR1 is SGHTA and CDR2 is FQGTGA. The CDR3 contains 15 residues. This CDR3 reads CASSLHRDIQETQYF. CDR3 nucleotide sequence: TGTGCCAGCAGCTTACACCGGGACATCCAAGAGACCCAGTACTTC.

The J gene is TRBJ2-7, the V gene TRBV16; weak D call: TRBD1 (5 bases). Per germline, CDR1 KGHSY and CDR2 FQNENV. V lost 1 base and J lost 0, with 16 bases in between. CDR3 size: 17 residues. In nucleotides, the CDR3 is TGTGCCAGCAGCCAATTTAGGTCTGACAGCCCCTCCTACGAGCAGTACTTC. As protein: CASSQFRSDSPSYEQYF.

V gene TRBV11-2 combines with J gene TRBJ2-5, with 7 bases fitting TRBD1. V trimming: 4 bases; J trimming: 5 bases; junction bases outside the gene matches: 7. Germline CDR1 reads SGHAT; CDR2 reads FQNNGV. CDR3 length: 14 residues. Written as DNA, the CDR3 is TGTGCCAGCAGCTCAGACAGGGTTGTCGAGACCCAGTACTTC. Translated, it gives CASSSDRVVETQYF. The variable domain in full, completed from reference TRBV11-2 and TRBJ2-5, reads EAGVAQSPRYKIIEKRQSVAFWCNPISGHATLYWYQQILGQGPKLLIQFQNNGVVDDSQLPKDRFSAERLKGVDSTLKIQPAKLEDSAVYLCASSSDRVVETQYFGPGTRLLVL.

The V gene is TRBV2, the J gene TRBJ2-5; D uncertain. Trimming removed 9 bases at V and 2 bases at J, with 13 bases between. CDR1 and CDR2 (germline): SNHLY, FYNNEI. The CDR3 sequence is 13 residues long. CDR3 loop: CARASGVQETQYF. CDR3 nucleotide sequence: TGTGCCAGAGCATCGGGTGTTCAAGAGACCCAGTACTTC.

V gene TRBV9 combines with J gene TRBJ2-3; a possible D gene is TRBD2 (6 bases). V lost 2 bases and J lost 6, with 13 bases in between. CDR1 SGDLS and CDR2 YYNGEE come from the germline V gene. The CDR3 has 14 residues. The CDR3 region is CASSVRVAGDTQYF. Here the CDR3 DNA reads TGTGCCAGCAGCGTCCGCGTGGCGGGGGATACGCAGTATTTT.

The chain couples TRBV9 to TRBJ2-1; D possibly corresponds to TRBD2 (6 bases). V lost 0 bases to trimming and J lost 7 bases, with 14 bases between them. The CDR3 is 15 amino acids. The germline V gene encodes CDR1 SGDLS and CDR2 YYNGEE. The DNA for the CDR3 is TGTGCCAGCAGCGTAGGGAGGGGAAGGTGGAATGAGCAGTTCTTC. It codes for CASSVGRGRWNEQFF. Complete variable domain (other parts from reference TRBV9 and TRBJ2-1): DSGVTQTPKHLITATGQRVTLRCSPRSGDLSVYWYQQSLDQGLQFLIQYYNGEERAKGNILERFSAQQFPDLHSELNLSSLELGDSALYFCASSVGRGRWNEQFFGPGTRLTVL.

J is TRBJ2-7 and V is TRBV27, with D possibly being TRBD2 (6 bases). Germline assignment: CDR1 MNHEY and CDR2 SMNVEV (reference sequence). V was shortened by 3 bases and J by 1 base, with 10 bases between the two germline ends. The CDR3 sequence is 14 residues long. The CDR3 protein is CASSLLAASYEQYF. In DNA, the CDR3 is TGTGCCAGCAGTTTGTTAGCGGCATCCTACGAGCAGTACTTC.

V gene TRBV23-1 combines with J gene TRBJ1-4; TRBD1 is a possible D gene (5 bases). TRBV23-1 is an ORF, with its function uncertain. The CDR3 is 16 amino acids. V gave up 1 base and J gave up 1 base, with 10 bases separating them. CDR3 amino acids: CASSQYSGRTNEKLFF. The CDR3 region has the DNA TGCGCCAGCAGTCAATATTCAGGGAGAACTAATGAAAAACTGTTTTTT.

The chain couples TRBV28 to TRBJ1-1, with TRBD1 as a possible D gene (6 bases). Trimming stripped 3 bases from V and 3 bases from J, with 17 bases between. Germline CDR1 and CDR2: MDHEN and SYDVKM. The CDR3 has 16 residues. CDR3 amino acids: CASSFPLRGADTEAFF. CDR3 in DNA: TGTGCCAGCAGTTTCCCTCTGCGGGGGGCGGACACTGAAGCTTTCTTT.

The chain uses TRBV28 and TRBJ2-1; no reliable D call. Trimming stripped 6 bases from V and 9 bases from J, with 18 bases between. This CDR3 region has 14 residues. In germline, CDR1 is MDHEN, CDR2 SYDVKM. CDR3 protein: CASSIISPRGEQFF. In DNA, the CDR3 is TGTGCCAGCAGCATCATTAGCCCTAGAGGTGAGCAGTTCTTC.

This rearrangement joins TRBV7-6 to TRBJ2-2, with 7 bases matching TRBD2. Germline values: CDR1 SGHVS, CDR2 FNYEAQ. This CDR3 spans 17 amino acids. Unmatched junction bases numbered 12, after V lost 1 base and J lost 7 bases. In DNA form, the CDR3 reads TGTGCCAGCAGCTTAGTTTTTGGCGGGAGTAGTAACGGGGAGCTGTTTTTT. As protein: CASSLVFGGSSNGELFF.

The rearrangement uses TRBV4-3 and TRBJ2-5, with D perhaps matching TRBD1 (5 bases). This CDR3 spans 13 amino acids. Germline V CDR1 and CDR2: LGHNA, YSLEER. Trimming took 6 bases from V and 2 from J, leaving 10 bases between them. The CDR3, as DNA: TGCGCCAGCAGATTAGCAGGGCAAGAGACCCAGTACTTC. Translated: CASRLAGQETQYF.

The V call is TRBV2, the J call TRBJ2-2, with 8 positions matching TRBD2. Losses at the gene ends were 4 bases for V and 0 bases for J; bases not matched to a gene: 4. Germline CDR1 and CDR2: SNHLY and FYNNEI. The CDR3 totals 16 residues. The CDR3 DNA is TGTGCCAGCAGTGGTCTAGCGGGTTCGAACACCGGGGAGCTGTTTTTT. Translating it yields CASSGLAGSNTGELFF.

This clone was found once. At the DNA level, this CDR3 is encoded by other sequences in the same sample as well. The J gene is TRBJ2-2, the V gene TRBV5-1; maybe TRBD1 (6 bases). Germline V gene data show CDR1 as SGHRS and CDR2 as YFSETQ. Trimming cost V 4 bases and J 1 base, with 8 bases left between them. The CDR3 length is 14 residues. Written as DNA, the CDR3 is TGCGCCAGCAGCAGGGGACAGAACACCGGGGAGCTGTTTTTT. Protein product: CASSRGQNTGELFF.

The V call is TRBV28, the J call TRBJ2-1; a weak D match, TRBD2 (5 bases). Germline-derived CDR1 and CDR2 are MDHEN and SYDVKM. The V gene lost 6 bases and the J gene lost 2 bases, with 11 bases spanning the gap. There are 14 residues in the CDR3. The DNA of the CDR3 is TGTGCCAGCAGGGGCGAGAGGGCCTACAATGAGCAGTTCTTC. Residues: CASRGERAYNEQFF.

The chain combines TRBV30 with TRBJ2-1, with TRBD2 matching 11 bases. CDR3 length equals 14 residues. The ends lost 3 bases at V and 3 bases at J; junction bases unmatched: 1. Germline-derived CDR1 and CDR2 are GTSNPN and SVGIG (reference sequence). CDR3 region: CAWRTSGNYNEQFF. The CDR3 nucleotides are TGTGCCTGGAGGACTAGCGGGAACTACAATGAGCAGTTCTTC. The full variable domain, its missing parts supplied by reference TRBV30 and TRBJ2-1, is SQTIHQWPATLVQPVGSPLSLECTVEGTSNPNLYWYRQAAGRGLQLLFYSVGIGQISSEVPQNLSASRPQDRQFILSSKKLLLSDSGFYLCAWRTSGNYNEQFFGPGTRLTVL.

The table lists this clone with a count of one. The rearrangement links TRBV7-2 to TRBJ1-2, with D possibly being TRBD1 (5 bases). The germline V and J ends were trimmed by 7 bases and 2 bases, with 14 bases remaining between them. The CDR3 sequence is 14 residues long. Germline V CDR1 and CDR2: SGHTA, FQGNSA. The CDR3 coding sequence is TGTGCCAGCACCGAACGGGGGGGAAACTATGGCTACACCTTC. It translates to CASTERGGNYGYTF.

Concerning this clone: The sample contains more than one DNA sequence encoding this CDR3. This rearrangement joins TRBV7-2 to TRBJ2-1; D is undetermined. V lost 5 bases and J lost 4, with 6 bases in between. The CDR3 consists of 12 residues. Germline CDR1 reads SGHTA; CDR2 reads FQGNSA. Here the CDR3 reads CASSVTYNEQFF. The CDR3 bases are TGTGCCAGCAGCGTGACTTACAATGAGCAGTTCTTC.

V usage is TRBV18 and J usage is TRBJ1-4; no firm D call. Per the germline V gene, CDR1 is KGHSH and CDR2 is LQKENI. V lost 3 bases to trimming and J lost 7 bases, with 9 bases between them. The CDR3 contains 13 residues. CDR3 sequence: CASSPGPGEKLFF. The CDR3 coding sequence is TGTGCCAGCTCACCCGGGCCGGGTGAAAAACTGTTTTTT. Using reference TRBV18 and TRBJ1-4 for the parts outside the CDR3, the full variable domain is NAGVMQNPRHLVRRRGQEARLRCSPMKGHSHVYWYRQLPEEGLKFMVYLQKENIIDESGMPKERFSAEFPKEGPSILRIQQVVRGDSAAYFCASSPGPGEKLFFGSGTQLSVL.

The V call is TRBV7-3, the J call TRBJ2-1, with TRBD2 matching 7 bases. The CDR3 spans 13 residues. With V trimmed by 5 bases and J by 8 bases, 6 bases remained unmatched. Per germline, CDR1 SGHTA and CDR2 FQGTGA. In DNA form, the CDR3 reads TGTGCCAGCAGCCCAGGACTAGGGGATGAGCAGTTCTTC. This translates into CASSPGLGDEQFF.

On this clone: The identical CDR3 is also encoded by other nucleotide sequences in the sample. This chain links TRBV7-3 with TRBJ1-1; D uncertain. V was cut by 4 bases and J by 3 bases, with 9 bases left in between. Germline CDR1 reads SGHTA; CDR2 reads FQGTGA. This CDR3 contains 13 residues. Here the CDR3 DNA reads TGTGCCAGCAGCTCTACTAGGGACACTGAAGCTTTCTTT. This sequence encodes CASSSTRDTEAFF.